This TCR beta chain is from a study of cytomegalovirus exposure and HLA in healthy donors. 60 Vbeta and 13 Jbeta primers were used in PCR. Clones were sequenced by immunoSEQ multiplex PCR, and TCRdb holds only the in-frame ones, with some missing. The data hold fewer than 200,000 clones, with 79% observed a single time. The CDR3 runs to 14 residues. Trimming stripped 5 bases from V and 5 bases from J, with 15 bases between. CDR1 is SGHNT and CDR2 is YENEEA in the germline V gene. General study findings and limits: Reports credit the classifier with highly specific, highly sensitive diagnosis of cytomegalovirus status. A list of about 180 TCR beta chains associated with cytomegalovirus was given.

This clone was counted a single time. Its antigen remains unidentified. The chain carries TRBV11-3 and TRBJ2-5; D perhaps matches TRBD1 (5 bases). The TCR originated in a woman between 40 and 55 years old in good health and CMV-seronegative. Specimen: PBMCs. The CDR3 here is CASSPAGLRETQYF. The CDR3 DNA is TGTGCCAGCAGCCCAGCAGGGCTCCGGGAGACCCAGTACTTC.